The 27 T cell receptor beta chains presented below share a single source sample, sequenced in a study of T cells in women clearing cervical HPV infection. The table came from immunoSEQ multiplex PCR; TCRdb's copy has only in-frame clones and leaves some out. The ten top clones account for approximately 4.2%, within a sample of roughly 30,000 clones. Sequenced material: blood buffy coat. These receptors were collected from a woman aged 18 to 69 with a cervical HPV16 infection that either progressed to CIN3+ or cleared (not recorded which).

About this clone: The observed sequence ends 3 residues before the CDR3 terminus, with the missing tail filled in from the germline J gene. The chain joins TRBV5-1 to TRBJ2-1; 7 bases align to TRBD2. J gave up 1 base and V 0 bases, and 1 base lay outside the gene matches. Germline CDR1 and CDR2: SGHRS and YFSETQ. This CDR3 is built from 15 residues. CDR3 residues: CASSLGGGSYNEQFF. The DNA read from the CDR3 is TGCGCCAGCAGCTTGGGGGGGGGTTCCTACAATGAG. Filled out from reference TRBV5-1 and TRBJ2-1, the complete variable domain reads KAGVTQTPRYLIKTRGQQVTLSCSPISGHRSVSWYQQTPGQGLQFLFEYFSETQRNKGNFPGRFSGRQFSNSRSEMNVSTLELGDSALYLCASSLGGGSYNEQFFGPGTRLTVL.

Comments on this clone: The read stops 3 residues short of the end of the CDR3; the missing end is completed from the germline J gene. This chain uses TRBV11-2 with TRBJ2-7; D remains unclear. The CDR3 is made up of 14 amino acids. Per the germline V gene, CDR1 is SGHAT and CDR2 is FQNNGV. Trimming shortened V by 1 base and J by 1 base, and 8 bases separated the two germline ends. The covered CDR3 bases are TGTGCCAGCAGCTTAGGGCATTCGTCCTACGAG. Translated: CASSLGHSSYE. From start to end, the CDR3 is CASSLGHSSYEQYF.

Remarks on this clone: The missing CDR3 end, 3 residues past where the read stops, is filled in from the germline J gene. The V gene is TRBV5-1, the J gene TRBJ2-5, with 8 bases aligning to TRBD2. CDR3 length: 16 amino acids. In germline, CDR1 is SGHRS, CDR2 YFSETQ. V shed 0 bases and J 2 bases; nucleotides not matched to a gene: 6. CDR3 DNA, as far as it was read: TGCGCCAGCAGCTTGGTTGGGGGCGGGAGGCAAGAGACC. As protein: CASSLVGGGRQET. The complete CDR3 reads CASSLVGGGRQETQYF.

Of note for this clone: The read terminates 3 residues before the CDR3 end, so the remaining end is supplied by the germline J gene. V usage is TRBV19 and J usage is TRBJ1-4; 7 nucleotides match TRBD1. The CDR3 consists of 14 residues. The J segment lost 8 bases and the V segment lost 1 base, leaving 4 bases of the junction unmatched. Germline V gives CDR1 LNHDA, CDR2 SQIVND (reference sequence). The sequenced CDR3 bases are TGTGCCAGTAGTATAGGACAGGGCGGAGAAAAA. Translation: CASSIGQGGEK. The CDR3 in its entirety is CASSIGQGGEKLFF.

To note about this clone: The read ends 3 residues early relative to the CDR3; the germline J gene fills the gap. The rearrangement joins TRBV7-3 to TRBJ2-7; a weak D match, TRBD2 (5 bases). This CDR3 region has 14 residues. With 2 bases removed from V and 5 bases from J, the gap between germline ends came to 13 bases. CDR1 SGHTA and CDR2 FQGTGA come from the germline V gene. The CDR3 spells CASSLGGSGNEQYF. CDR3 bases read: TGTGCCAGCAGCTTAGGCGGTTCGGGGAACGAG.

With regard to this clone: The sequenced fragment ends 3 residues before the CDR3 boundary, so the rest is inferred from the germline J gene. This chain joins TRBV30 and TRBJ1-2; 7 bases align to TRBD1. Germline V CDR1 and CDR2: GTSNPN, SVGIG (reference sequence). The CDR3 runs 14 residues. V gave up 0 bases and J gave up 2 bases; unmatched junction bases: 3. The CDR3 reads CAWSVTGINYGYTF. The sequenced part of the CDR3 DNA is TGTGCCTGGAGTGTGACAGGGATCAACTATGGC. Supplemented by reference TRBV30 and TRBJ1-2, the full variable domain reads SQTIHQWPATLVQPVGSPLSLECTVEGTSNPNLYWYRQAAGRGLQLLFYSVGIGQISSEVPQNLSASRPQDRQFILSSKKLLLSDSGFYLCAWSVTGINYGYTFGSGTRLTVV.

In regard to this clone: Read sequence stops 3 residues before the CDR3 end, and the germline J gene provides the missing end. This chain connects TRBV30 to TRBJ2-1; 15 bases agree with TRBD2. Germline V lookup: CDR1 GTSNPN, CDR2 SVGIG (reference sequence). V dropped 2 bases and J dropped 9; count of bases not matched to a gene: 5. The CDR3 has 15 residues. Partial CDR3 DNA: TGTGCCTGGAGTTCCGGGACTAGCGGGGGGAGTGAG. Encoded protein: CAWSSGTSGGSE. The complete CDR3 sequence is CAWSSGTSGGSEQFF.

The CDR3 sequence: CASSPIGGAVETQYF. CDR3 DNA (partial): TGTGCCAGCAGCCCTATCGGCGGGGCCGTGGAGACC. The chain has TRBV7-2 and TRBJ2-5; D possibly corresponds to TRBD2 (6 bases). The read falls 3 residues short of the CDR3 end, and the missing part is taken from the germline J gene. Trimming left V 5 bases short and J 5 bases short, with 18 bases between. The CDR3 is 15 amino acids. Germline-derived CDR1 and CDR2 are SGHTA and FQGNSA.

For this clone: The read ends 3 residues shy of where the CDR3 ends; the end is completed using the germline J gene. The chain carries TRBV7-2 and TRBJ2-3; 7 bases align to TRBD1. The junction had 7 bases not matched to a gene; V was cut back by 5 bases and J by 5 bases. The CDR3 spans 14 residues. Germline lookup yields CDR1 SGHTA and CDR2 FQGNSA. The part of the CDR3 DNA that was read is TGTGCCAGCAGCCGGGACAGAATTGGAGATACG. It translates to CASSRDRIGDT. The CDR3 reads in full as CASSRDRIGDTQYF.

Concerning this clone: The sequenced fragment ends 3 residues before the CDR3 boundary, so the rest is inferred from the germline J gene. The V call is TRBV19, the J call TRBJ1-6, with TRBD1 matching over 11 bases. Germline assignment: CDR1 LNHDA and CDR2 SQIVND (reference sequence). V lost 5 bases to trimming and J lost 6 bases; unmatched junction nucleotides: 6. The CDR3 is made up of 16 amino acids. The covered CDR3 bases are TGTGCCAGTAGTTCTTGGGGACAGGGGGTTAATTCACCC. Translated, it gives CASSSWGQGVNSP. From start to end, the CDR3 is CASSSWGQGVNSPLHF.

Worth noting for this clone: The sequenced fragment ends 3 residues before the CDR3 boundary, so the rest is inferred from the germline J gene. V is TRBV12-3 or TRBV12-4 and J is TRBJ2-5, with TRBD1 as a possible D gene (5 bases). This CDR3 comprises 13 residues. Trimming cost V 5 bases and J 5 bases, with 12 bases left between them. This CDR3 reads CASSRDRGETQYF. The CDR3 bases that were read are TGTGCCAGCAGTCGTGACAGAGGCGAGACC.

Notes on this clone: The CDR3 extends 3 residues past the end of the read, so its final part is completed from the germline J gene. The gene calls are TRBV10-3 and TRBJ1-5; D unclear. CDR1 and CDR2 from the germline V gene are ENHRY and SYGVKD. The CDR3 spans 13 residues. Trimming took 10 bases from V and 5 from J, leaving 15 bases between them. The CDR3 here is CATRTARDQPQHF. The CDR3 bases that were read are TGTGCCACCCGGACTGCTCGGGATCAGCCC.

This chain's CDR3 is CASSPSTGINSPLHF. The part of the CDR3 DNA that was read is TGTGCCAGCAGCCCTTCAACAGGCATCAATTCACCC. V is TRBV11-2 and J is TRBJ1-6; a weak D match, TRBD1 (5 bases). The observed sequence ends 3 residues before the CDR3 terminus, with the missing tail filled in from the germline J gene. Trimming cost V 5 bases and J 7 bases, with 15 bases left between them. This CDR3 is 15 amino acids long. Germline V CDR1 and CDR2: SGHAT, FQNNGV.

With regard to this clone: The read gets to within 3 residues of the CDR3 end, and the germline J gene fills in the rest. This chain connects TRBV20-1 to TRBJ2-3; 7 bases line up with TRBD2. J gave up 2 bases and V 1 base, and 6 bases lay outside the gene matches. CDR3 size: 15 residues. CDR1 DFQATT and CDR2 SNEGSKA come from the germline V gene (reference sequence). CDR3: CSARAASGNTDTQYF. The DNA read from the CDR3 is TGCAGTGCTAGAGCGGCTAGCGGAAACACAGATACG.

Details on this clone: The CDR3 end falls 3 residues outside the read, so it is completed with the germline J gene. The chain uses TRBV2 and TRBJ1-2, with 12 bases lining up with TRBD1. V lost 6 bases to trimming and J lost 6 bases; unmatched junction nucleotides: 5. Germline lookup yields CDR1 SNHLY and CDR2 FYNNEI. CDR3 length: 14 amino acids. The CDR3 loop is CASSGGQGANGYTF. Incomplete CDR3 DNA: TGTGCCAGCAGCGGGGGACAGGGGGCTAATGGC.

A word on this clone: The read comes to an end 3 residues before the CDR3 does, leaving the germline J gene to fill in the end. V is TRBV7-3 and J is TRBJ2-1; a possible D gene is TRBD1 (5 bases). This CDR3 contains 15 residues. V lost 4 bases and J 3 bases, leaving 13 bases between the germline ends. The germline CDR1 and CDR2 sequences are SGHTA and FQGTGA. CDR3 bases read: TGTGCCAGCAGCTCGTACGGAGACAGCTACAATGAG. Its translation: CASSSYGDSYNE. The full-length CDR3 reads as CASSSYGDSYNEQFF.

A word on this clone: Coverage ceases 3 residues before the CDR3 finishes, and the germline J gene fills in the end. The chain employs TRBV7-3 and TRBJ2-1; D perhaps matches TRBD1 (9 bases). CDR1 and CDR2 (germline): SGHTA, FQGTGA. The CDR3 has 16 amino acids. Trimming took 4 bases from V and 4 from J, leaving 17 bases between them. The CDR3 bases that were read are TGTGCCAGCAGCTCCACAGGGGGCGGGGGGTACAATGAG. Protein product: CASSSTGGGGYNE. In full, the CDR3 reads CASSSTGGGGYNEQFF.

In regard to this clone: The read finishes 3 residues shy of the CDR3 end, and the germline J gene is used to complete it. The chain combines TRBV7-2 with TRBJ2-7; TRBD2 matches 8 bases. Germline CDR1 reads SGHTA; CDR2 reads FQGNSA. Trimming removed 5 bases from V and 1 base from J; junction bases left unmatched: 7. CDR3 size: 15 residues. CDR3 in amino acids: CASSPDSGSSYEQYF. The DNA read from the CDR3 is TGTGCCAGCAGCCCAGACAGCGGGAGTTCCTACGAG.

With regard to this clone: The CDR3 is cut off 3 residues early in the read; its end comes from the germline J gene. J is TRBJ2-3 and V is TRBV6-2 or TRBV6-3; a possible D gene is TRBD2 (5 bases). Germline CDR1 is MNHEY and CDR2 is SVGEGT. V dropped 1 base and J dropped 6 bases, with 11 bases sitting between them. The CDR3 sequence is 14 residues long. CDR3 residues: CASSYWAGGDTQYF. Incomplete CDR3 DNA: TGTGCCAGCAGTTACTGGGCAGGCGGGGATACG.

In the case of this clone: The CDR3 end falls 3 residues outside the read, so it is completed with the germline J gene. J is TRBJ2-7 and V is TRBV5-1; TRBD2 matches at 8 bases. The CDR3 contains 18 residues. Germline values: CDR1 SGHRS, CDR2 YFSETQ. After removal of 0 bases from V and 1 base from J, the junction contained 12 bases not matched to a gene. The sequenced part of the CDR3 DNA is TGCGCCAGCAGCTTGGCCAGTCCAAGCGGGAGTGGTTCCTACGAG. Encoded protein: CASSLASPSGSGSYE. The whole CDR3 sequence is CASSLASPSGSGSYEQYF.

With respect to this clone: From the germline J gene comes the end of the CDR3, since the read stops 3 residues before it. The chain employs TRBV19 and TRBJ2-3; possibly TRBD1 or TRBD2 for D (6 bases each). In germline, CDR1 is LNHDA, CDR2 SQIVND (reference sequence). V lost 5 bases and J lost 1, with 25 bases in between. The CDR3 extends over 19 amino acids. CDR3 bases read: TGTGCCAGTAGTCAGGAGGGGGAGACAGTCGACTTCGGCACAGATACG. It yields the protein CASSQEGETVDFGTDT. The full-length CDR3 reads as CASSQEGETVDFGTDTQYF.

The DNA read from the CDR3 is TGTGCCTTAACCTCGGGACAGGGGCCATACACCGGGGAG. As protein: CALTSGQGPYTGE. The CDR3 in its entirety is CALTSGQGPYTGELFF. The chain uses TRBV30 and TRBJ2-2, with 10 bases aligning to TRBD1. The observed sequence ends 3 residues before the CDR3 terminus, with the missing tail filled in from the germline J gene. The CDR3 contains 16 residues. Germline values: CDR1 GTSNPN, CDR2 SVGIG (reference sequence). The junction had 11 bases not matched to a gene; V was cut back by 7 bases and J by 3 bases.

Details on this clone: The DNA ends 3 residues before the CDR3 does, and the rest of the CDR3 is filled in from the germline J gene. The chain uses TRBV5-1 and TRBJ1-1; TRBD1 is a possible D gene (5 bases). Germline V lookup: CDR1 SGHRS, CDR2 YFSETQ. The CDR3 spans 13 residues. Trimming left V 5 bases short and J 1 base short, with 9 bases between. The covered CDR3 bases are TGCGCCAGCAGAGGGGCAGGGAACACTGAA. It is translated as CASRGAGNTE. The entire CDR3 sequence reads CASRGAGNTEAFF.

On this clone: The CDR3 end falls 3 residues outside the read, so it is completed with the germline J gene. This chain links TRBV4-2 with TRBJ1-6; the match to TRBD1 covers 9 bases. The CDR3 contains 17 residues. Germline lookup yields CDR1 LGHNA and CDR2 YNFKEQ. J lost 6 bases, V lost 4 bases, and 10 bases had no gene match. Partial CDR3 DNA: TGTGCCAGCAGCCCGTCGACAGGGGGACAACTTAATTCACCC. This gives the protein CASSPSTGGQLNSP. The entire CDR3 reads CASSPSTGGQLNSPLHF.

With regard to this clone: The sequenced fragment ends 3 residues before the CDR3 boundary, so the rest is inferred from the germline J gene. The V gene is TRBV20-1, the J gene TRBJ1-5; 7 bases line up with TRBD1. This CDR3 is 15 amino acids long. Germline V gives CDR1 DFQATT, CDR2 SNEGSKA (reference sequence). V lost 4 bases, J lost 2 bases, and 8 bases stayed unmatched. CDR3 amino acids: CSAMGLTGGNQPQHF. CDR3 bases read: TGCAGTGCTATGGGTCTCACAGGGGGCAATCAGCCC.

Points on this clone: The read ends 3 residues shy of where the CDR3 ends; the end is completed using the germline J gene. The chain is built from TRBV28 and TRBJ2-1, with 8 bases fitting TRBD1. Germline assignment: CDR1 MDHEN and CDR2 SYDVKM. There are 19 residues in the CDR3. The trim removed 2 bases at V and 5 bases at J, leaving 17 bases unmatched. CDR3 DNA (partial): TGTGCCAGCAGTTTAAAACCCCTTGGCAGGACAGGGTTTGACAATGAG. Protein: CASSLKPLGRTGFDNE. The whole CDR3 is CASSLKPLGRTGFDNEQFF.

Concerning this clone itself: The read terminates 3 residues ahead of where the CDR3 ends, so the germline J gene completes it. The chain links TRBV10-3 to TRBJ2-3; the D gene is possibly TRBD2 (5 bases). In germline, CDR1 is ENHRY, CDR2 SYGVKD. The length of the CDR3 is 16 residues. V was shortened by 3 bases and J by 1 base, with 14 bases between the two germline ends. CDR3 amino acids: CAISDGRGLGTDTQYF. The sequenced CDR3 bases are TGTGCCATCAGTGACGGAAGAGGGTTAGGCACAGATACG.